The next 9 T cell receptor beta chains were all read from a single sample in a study of T cells in localized non-small cell lung cancer. Libraries were prepared by immunoSEQ multiplex PCR; TCRdb keeps only in-frame clonotypes and omits some of them. Found here are approximately 40,000 clones, more than 75% of them singletons; the top ten hold approximately 6.4%. This material consisted of peripheral blood, taken before any cancer treatment. The receptor source for this set is a man aged 40-75 years with stage I lung adenocarcinoma.

The chain carries TRBV19 and TRBJ1-2, with 9 bases matching TRBD1. Germline lookup yields CDR1 LNHDA and CDR2 SQIVND (reference sequence). The CDR3 totals 16 residues. Trimming cost V 5 bases and J 5 bases; bases outside gene matches: 12. The CDR3 nucleotides are TGTGCCAGTAGTTTCTCCATACAGGGGGCAAGATATGGCTACACCTTC. It is translated as CASSFSIQGARYGYTF.

The chain's CDR3 is CASSPSHSYEQYF. In DNA form, the CDR3 reads TGTGCCAGCAGCCCCTCTCACTCCTACGAGCAGTACTTC. J is TRBJ2-5 and V is TRBV4-2; D unresolved. The better agreement between TRBJ2-7 and the DNA end casts doubt on the J call. From germline, CDR1 is LGHNA and CDR2 YNFKEQ. The CDR3 contains 13 residues.

Only one count was recorded for this clone. This sequence joins TRBV11-2 and TRBJ1-3; TRBD1 might be the D (6 bases). V was cut by 8 bases and J by 4 bases, with 15 bases left in between. The CDR3 spans 14 residues. Germline loops: CDR1 SGHAT, CDR2 FQNNGV. The CDR3 sequence is CASHAGVRGNTIYF. The CDR3 nucleotides read TGTGCCAGCCACGCAGGGGTTCGCGGAAACACCATATATTTT.

The chain links TRBV4-3 to TRBJ1-1; D ambiguous. With 0 bases removed from V and 4 bases from J, the gap between germline ends came to 9 bases. Germline loops: CDR1 LGHNA, CDR2 YSLEER. The CDR3 runs 14 residues. The CDR3 protein is CASSQDHRATEAFF. As DNA, the CDR3 is TGCGCCAGCAGCCAAGATCACCGGGCCACTGAAGCTTTCTTT.

This rearrangement joins TRBV6-5 to TRBJ1-2; TRBD1 might be the D (5 bases). V shed 2 bases and J shed 0 bases, with 10 bases lying between them. Germline CDR1 MNHEY, CDR2 SVGAGI. The CDR3 consists of 15 residues. This CDR3 is CASSYVGRANYGYTF. In DNA, the CDR3 is TGTGCCAGCAGTTACGTCGGCAGGGCTAACTATGGCTACACCTTC.

V and J are TRBV5-1 and TRBJ2-4, with 10 bases that match TRBD2. Germline lookup yields CDR1 SGHRS and CDR2 YFSETQ. The CDR3 is 16 amino acids. Trimming took 0 bases from V and 8 from J; bases not matched to a gene: 8. The CDR3 protein is CASSLEGLAGVHIQYF. Written as DNA, the CDR3 is TGCGCCAGCAGCTTGGAAGGGCTAGCGGGAGTGCACATTCAGTACTTC.

The genes are TRBV25-1 and TRBJ2-5; the match to TRBD2 covers 7 bases. Germline V gives CDR1 MGHDK, CDR2 SYGVNS. This CDR3 is 15 amino acids long. The V segment lost 3 bases and the J segment 2 bases; nucleotides outside the gene matches: 6. The CDR3 coding sequence is TGTGCCAGCAGTGACCTCACTAGCGTACAAGAGACCCAGTACTTC. Protein sequence: CASSDLTSVQETQYF.

A note on this clone: The sample carries other DNA sequences with the same CDR3. The genes are TRBV28 and TRBJ2-7, with TRBD1 matching over 7 bases. Germline V gene lookup returns CDR1 MDHEN and CDR2 SYDVKM. With 1 base clipped from V and 4 bases from J, the junction kept 7 bases outside the gene matches. The CDR3 sequence is 15 residues long. The CDR3 nucleotides read TGTGCCAGCAGTTTATTCACAGGGGCGGCGTACGAGCAGTACTTC. The encoded protein is CASSLFTGAAYEQYF.

The V gene is TRBV7-2, the J gene TRBJ2-2; maybe TRBD2 (6 bases). This CDR3 has 17 residues. Germline V gene sequence: CDR1 SGHTA, CDR2 FQGNSA. V lost 5 bases and J lost 8, with 24 bases in between. CDR3 nucleotide sequence: TGTGCCAGCAGCCTCTACGAAATAGCGGAGGTTCCGGGGGAGCTGTTTTTT. Amino acid sequence: CASSLYEIAEVPGELFF.